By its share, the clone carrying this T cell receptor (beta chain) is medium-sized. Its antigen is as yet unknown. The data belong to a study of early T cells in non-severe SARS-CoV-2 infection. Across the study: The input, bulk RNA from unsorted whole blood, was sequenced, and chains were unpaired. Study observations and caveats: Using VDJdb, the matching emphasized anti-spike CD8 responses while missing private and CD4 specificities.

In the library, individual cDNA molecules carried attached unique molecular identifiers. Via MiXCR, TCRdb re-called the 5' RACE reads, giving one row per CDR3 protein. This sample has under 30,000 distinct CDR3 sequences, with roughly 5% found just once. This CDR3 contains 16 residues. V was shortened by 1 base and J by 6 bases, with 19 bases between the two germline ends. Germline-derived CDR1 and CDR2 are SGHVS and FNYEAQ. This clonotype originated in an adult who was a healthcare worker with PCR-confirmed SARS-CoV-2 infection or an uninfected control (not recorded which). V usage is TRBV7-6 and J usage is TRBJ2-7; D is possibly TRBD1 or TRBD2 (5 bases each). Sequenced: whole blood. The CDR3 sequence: CASSLGAGAALGEQYF. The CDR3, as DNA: TGTGCCAGCAGCTTAGGGGCCGGGGCTGCACTGGGCGAGCAGTACTTC. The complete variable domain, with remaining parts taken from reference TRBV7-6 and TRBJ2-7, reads GAGVSQSPRYKVTKRGQDVALRCDPISGHVSLYWYRQALGQGPEFLTYFNYEAQQDKSGLPNDRFSAERPEGSISTLTIQRTEQRDSAMYRCASSLGAGAALGEQYFGPGTRLTVT.